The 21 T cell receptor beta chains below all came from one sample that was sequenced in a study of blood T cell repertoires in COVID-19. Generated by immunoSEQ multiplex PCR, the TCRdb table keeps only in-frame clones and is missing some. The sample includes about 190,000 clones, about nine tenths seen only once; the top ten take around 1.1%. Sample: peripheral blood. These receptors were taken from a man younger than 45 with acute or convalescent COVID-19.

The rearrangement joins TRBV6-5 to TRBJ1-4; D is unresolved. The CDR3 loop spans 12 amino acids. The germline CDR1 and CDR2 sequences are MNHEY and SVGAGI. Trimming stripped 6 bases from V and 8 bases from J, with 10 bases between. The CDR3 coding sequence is TGTGCCAGCAGACGGCTAGGAGAAAAACTGTTTTTT. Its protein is CASRRLGEKLFF.

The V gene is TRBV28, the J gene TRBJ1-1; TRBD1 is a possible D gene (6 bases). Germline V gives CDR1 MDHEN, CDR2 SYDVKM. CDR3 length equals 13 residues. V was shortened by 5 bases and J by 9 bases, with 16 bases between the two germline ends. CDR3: CASSPTGTPQAFF. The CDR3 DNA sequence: TGTGCCAGCAGTCCAACAGGGACCCCACAAGCTTTCTTT.

CDR3 sequence reads: CASSYLRYNEQFF. The CDR3 region has the DNA TGTGCCAGCAGTTACCTCAGATACAATGAGCAGTTCTTC. The chain carries TRBV6-2 or TRBV6-3 and TRBJ2-1; D gene unclear. Trimming pared 2 bases from V and 4 bases from J, leaving 6 bases between. There are 13 residues in the CDR3. CDR1 and CDR2 from the germline V gene are MNHEY and SVGEGT.

This chain's CDR3 is CASSTRETQYF. CDR3 coding DNA: TGTGCCAGCAGCACCAGGGAGACCCAGTACTTC. The V and J genes are TRBV21-1 and TRBJ2-5; the table's D call, TRBD1, has no DNA check behind it. TRBV21-1 is a documented pseudogene. The CDR3 spans 11 residues.

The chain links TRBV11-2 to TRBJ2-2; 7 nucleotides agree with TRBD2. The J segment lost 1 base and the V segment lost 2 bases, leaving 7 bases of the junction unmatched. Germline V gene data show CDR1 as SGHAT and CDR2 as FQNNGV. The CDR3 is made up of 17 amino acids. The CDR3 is CASSLSGLDMNTGELFF. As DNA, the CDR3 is TGTGCCAGCAGCTTATCCGGACTAGACATGAACACCGGGGAGCTGTTTTTT.

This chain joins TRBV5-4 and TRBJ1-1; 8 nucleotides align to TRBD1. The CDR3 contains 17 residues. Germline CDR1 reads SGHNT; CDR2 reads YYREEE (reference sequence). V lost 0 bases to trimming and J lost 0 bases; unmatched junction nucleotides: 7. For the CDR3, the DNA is TGTGCCAGCAGCTTGGAGAGACAGGGGAGGGTGAACACTGAAGCTTTCTTT. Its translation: CASSLERQGRVNTEAFF.

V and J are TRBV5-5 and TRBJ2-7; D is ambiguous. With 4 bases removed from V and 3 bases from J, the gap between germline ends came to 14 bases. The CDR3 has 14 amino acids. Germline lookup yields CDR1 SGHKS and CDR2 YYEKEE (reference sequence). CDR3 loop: CASSPRVQSYEQYF. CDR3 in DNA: TGTGCCAGCAGCCCCCGGGTCCAAAGCTACGAGCAGTACTTC.

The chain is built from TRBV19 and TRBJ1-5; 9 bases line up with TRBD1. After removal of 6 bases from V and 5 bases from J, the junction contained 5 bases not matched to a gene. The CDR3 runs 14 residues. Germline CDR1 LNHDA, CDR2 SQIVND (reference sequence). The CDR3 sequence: CASRLRTGDQPQHF. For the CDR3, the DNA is TGTGCCAGTAGGCTGCGGACAGGGGATCAGCCCCAGCATTTT.

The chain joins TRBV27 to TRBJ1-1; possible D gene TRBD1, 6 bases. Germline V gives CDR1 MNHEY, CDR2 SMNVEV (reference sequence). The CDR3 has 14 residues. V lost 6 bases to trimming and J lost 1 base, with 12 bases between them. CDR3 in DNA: TGTGCCAGCAGCCCCCAGGGGTCGAACACTGAAGCTTTCTTT. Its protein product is CASSPQGSNTEAFF.

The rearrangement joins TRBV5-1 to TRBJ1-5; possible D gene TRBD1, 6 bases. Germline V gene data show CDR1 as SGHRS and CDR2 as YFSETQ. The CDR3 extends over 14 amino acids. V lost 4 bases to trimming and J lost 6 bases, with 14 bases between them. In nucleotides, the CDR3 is TGCGCCAGCAGCAGAGGGGGTGACGGTCAGCCCCAGCATTTT. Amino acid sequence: CASSRGGDGQPQHF.

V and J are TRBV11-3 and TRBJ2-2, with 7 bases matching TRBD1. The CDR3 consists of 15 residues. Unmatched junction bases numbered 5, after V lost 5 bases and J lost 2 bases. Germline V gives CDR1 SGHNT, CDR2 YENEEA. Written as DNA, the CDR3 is TGTGCCAGCAGCACAGGGACAGTCAACACCGGGGAGCTGTTTTTT. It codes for CASSTGTVNTGELFF. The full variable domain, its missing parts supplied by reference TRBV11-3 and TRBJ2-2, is EAGVVQSPRYKIIEKKQPVAFWCNPISGHNTLYWYLQNLGQGPELLIRYENEEAVDDSQLPKDRFSAERLKGVDSTLKIQPAELGDSAVYLCASSTGTVNTGELFFGEGSRLTVL.

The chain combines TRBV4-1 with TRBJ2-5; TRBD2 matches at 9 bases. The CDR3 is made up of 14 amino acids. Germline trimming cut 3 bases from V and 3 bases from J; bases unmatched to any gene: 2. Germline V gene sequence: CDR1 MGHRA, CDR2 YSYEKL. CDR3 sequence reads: CASSQGGGEETQYF. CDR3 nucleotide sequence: TGCGCCAGCAGCCAGGGCGGGGGGGAAGAGACCCAGTACTTC.

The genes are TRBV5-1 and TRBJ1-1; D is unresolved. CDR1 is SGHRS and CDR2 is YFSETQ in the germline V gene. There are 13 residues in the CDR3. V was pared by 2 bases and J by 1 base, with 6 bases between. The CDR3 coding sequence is TGCGCCAGCAGCTTTGCGGGGAACACTGAAGCTTTCTTT. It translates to CASSFAGNTEAFF.

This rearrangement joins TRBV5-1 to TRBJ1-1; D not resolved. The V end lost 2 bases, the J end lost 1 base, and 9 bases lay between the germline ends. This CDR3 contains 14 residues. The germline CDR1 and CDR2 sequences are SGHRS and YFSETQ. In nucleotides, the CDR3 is TGCGCCAGCAGCTTCGGCGGGCAGAACACTGAAGCTTTCTTT. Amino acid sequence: CASSFGGQNTEAFF. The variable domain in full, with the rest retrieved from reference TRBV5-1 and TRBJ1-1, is KAGVTQTPRYLIKTRGQQVTLSCSPISGHRSVSWYQQTPGQGLQFLFEYFSETQRNKGNFPGRFSGRQFSNSRSEMNVSTLELGDSALYLCASSFGGQNTEAFFGQGTRLTVV.

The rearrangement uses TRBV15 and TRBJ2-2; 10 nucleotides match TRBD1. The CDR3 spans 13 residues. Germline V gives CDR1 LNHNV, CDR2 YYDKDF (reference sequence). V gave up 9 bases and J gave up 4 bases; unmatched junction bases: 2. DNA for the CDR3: TGTGCCACAAGACAGGGGGCCACCGGGGAGCTGTTTTTT. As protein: CATRQGATGELFF. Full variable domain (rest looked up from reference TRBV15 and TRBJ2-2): DAMVIQNPRYQVTQFGKPVTLSCSQTLNHNVMYWYQQKSSQAPKLLFHYYDKDFNNEADTPDNFQSRRPNTSFCFLDIRSPGLGDTAMYLCATRQGATGELFFGEGSRLTVL.

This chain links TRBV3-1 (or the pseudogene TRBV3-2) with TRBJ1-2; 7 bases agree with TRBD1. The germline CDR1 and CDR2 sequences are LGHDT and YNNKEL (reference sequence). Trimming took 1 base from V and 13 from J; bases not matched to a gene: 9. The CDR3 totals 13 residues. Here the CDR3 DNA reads TGTGCCAGCAGCCAAGTCCTACAGGGGCTCCTCACCTTC. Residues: CASSQVLQGLLTF.

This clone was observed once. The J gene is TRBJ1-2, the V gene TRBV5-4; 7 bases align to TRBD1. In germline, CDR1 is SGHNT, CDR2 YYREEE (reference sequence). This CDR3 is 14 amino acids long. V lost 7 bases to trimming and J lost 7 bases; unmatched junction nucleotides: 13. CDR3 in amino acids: CASSFDREVSGYTF. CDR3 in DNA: TGTGCCAGCTCCTTCGACAGGGAGGTGTCTGGCTACACCTTC. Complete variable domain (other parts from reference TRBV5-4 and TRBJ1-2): ETGVTQSPTHLIKTRGQQVTLRCSSQSGHNTVSWYQQALGQGPQFIFQYYREEENGRGNFPPRFSGLQFPNYSSELNVNALELDDSALYLCASSFDREVSGYTFGSGTRLTVV.

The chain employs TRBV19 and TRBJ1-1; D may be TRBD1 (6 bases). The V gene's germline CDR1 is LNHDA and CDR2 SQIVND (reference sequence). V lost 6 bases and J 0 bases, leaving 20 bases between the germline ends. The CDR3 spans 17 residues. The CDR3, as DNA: TGTGCCAGTAGCTCCCCGGGGGGGCACCTGATGAACACTGAAGCTTTCTTT. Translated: CASSSPGGHLMNTEAFF.

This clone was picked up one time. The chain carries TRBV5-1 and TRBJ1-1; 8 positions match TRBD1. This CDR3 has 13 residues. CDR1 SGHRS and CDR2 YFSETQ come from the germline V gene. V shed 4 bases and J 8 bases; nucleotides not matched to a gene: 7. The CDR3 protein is CASSAGDRQEAFF. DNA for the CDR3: TGCGCCAGCAGCGCCGGGGACAGGCAAGAAGCTTTCTTT.

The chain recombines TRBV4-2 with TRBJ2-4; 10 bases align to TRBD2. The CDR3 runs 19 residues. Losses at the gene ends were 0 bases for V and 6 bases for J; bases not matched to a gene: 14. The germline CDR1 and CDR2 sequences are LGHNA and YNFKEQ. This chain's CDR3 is CASSQEPHASGRVGNIQYF. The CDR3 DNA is TGTGCCAGCAGCCAAGAACCCCATGCTAGCGGGAGAGTCGGAAACATTCAGTACTTC.

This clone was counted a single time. CDR3 residues: CASSGPFGGASGQETQYF. CDR3 nucleotides: TGCGCCAGCAGTGGGCCCTTCGGGGGGGCCTCTGGTCAAGAGACCCAGTACTTC. J is TRBJ2-5 and V is TRBV10-2; 8 bases map to TRBD2. V was clipped by 4 bases and J by 2 bases; unmatched bases: 15. Germline CDR1 WSHSY, CDR2 SAAADI. This CDR3 has 18 amino acids.